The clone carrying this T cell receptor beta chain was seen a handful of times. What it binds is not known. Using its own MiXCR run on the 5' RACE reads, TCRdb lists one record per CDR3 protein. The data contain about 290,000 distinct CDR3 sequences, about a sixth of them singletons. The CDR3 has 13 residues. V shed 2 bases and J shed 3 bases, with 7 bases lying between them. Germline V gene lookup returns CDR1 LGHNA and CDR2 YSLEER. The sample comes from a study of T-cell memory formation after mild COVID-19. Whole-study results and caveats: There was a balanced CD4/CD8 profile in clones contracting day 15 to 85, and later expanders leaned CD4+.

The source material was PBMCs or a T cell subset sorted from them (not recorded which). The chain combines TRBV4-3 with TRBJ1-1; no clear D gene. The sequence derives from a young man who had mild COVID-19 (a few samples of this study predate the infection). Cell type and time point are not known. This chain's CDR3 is CASSQYSDTEAFF. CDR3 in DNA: TGCGCCAGCAGCCAATACAGTGACACTGAAGCTTTCTTT.